This paragraph covers one T cell receptor beta chain sequence. The antigen is unknown. The data stem from a study of T cells in localized non-small cell lung cancer. Study-wide findings and caveats: Since sequencing was restricted to only one region of the tumor, intratumor heterogeneity remains a possibility. Higher blood T cell density tracked longer overall survival. Appearance in adjacent lung was seen for a median about 59 of the top 100 tumor clones. Adjacent uninvolved lung tissue had the highest T cell clonality, exceeding tumor.

V lost 0 bases to trimming and J lost 3 bases; unmatched junction nucleotides: 9. The CDR3 has 16 residues. Germline loops: CDR1 SGHRS, CDR2 YFSETQ. The protocol was immunoSEQ multiplex PCR, while the TCRdb copy is restricted to in-frame clones and leaves out a portion. The sample contains around 54,000 clones, more than 80% of which appear only once. Sequenced here: peripheral blood, sampled before any cancer treatment. The receptor's source is a male donor aged 60 or over with stage III squamous cell lung carcinoma. This sequence joins TRBV5-1 and TRBJ2-7, with TRBD1 identical over 7 bases. As DNA, the CDR3 is TGCGCCAGCAGCTTGGGGGGGACAGTCGTTCTCTACGAGCAGTACTTC. This translates into CASSLGGTVVLYEQYF.